The rows below give T cell receptor beta chains drawn from one sample of a study of siplizumab effects on memory and regulatory T cells. Repertoires were generated with immunoSEQ multiplex PCR, while TCRdb's copy carries only in-frame clones and drops some. Seen here are about 110,000 clones, under 95% observed once, and the top ten hold 0.6% to 0.8%. The sequenced sample consisted of Tregs sorted from blood. These receptors were collected from a human donor in good health. The CDR3 runs from the conserved cysteine through the conserved F or W. A D gene is named only where the DNA matches it firmly. Clone size is stated in some rows and not others, as once, few, many or a class when expanded.

V: TRBV25-1
J: TRBJ1-2
size: NA
D: TRBD1
DNA: TGTGCCAGCAGCGAGACAGGGGAGTCTGGCTACACCTTC
CDR3: CASSETGESGYTF

V: TRBV29-1
J: TRBJ2-7
size: NA
D: NA
DNA: TGCAGCGTGACCGCCTTACAGACCTACGAGCAGTACTTC
CDR3: CSVTALQTYEQYF

V: TRBV11-2
J: TRBJ1-2
size: NA
D: NA
DNA: TGTGCCAGCTCCCGGGTGAGGGACTATGGCTACACCTTC
CDR3: CASSRVRDYGYTF

V: TRBV6-5
J: TRBJ2-7
size: NA
D: NA
DNA: TGTGCCAGCAGTTACATGCCGGACGGGACCTACGAGCAGTACTTC
CDR3: CASSYMPDGTYEQYF

V: TRBV18
J: TRBJ2-1
size: NA
D: NA
DNA: TGTGCCAGCTCACCACCGTGGGATGAGCAGTTCTTC
CDR3: CASSPPWDEQFF

V: TRBV5-5
J: TRBJ1-3
size: NA
D: NA
DNA: TGTGCCAGCAGCACCCCCGGAGGAAACACCATATATTTT
CDR3: CASSTPGGNTIYF

V: TRBV27
J: TRBJ2-7
size: NA
D: NA
DNA: TGTGCCAGCAGTTTTGCGGGACGAGTTTACGAGCAGTACTTC
CDR3: CASSFAGRVYEQYF

V: TRBV19
J: TRBJ1-1
size: NA
D: NA
DNA: TGTGCCAGTAGTCGTGGGGAGAGCACTGAAGCTTTCTTT
CDR3: CASSRGESTEAFF

V: TRBV11-2
J: TRBJ1-4
size: NA
D: NA
DNA: TGTGCCAGCAGCTTAGTAGGGCGCCCTAATGAAAAACTGTTTTTT
CDR3: CASSLVGRPNEKLFF

V: TRBV27
J: TRBJ1-5
size: NA
D: NA
DNA: TGTGCCAGCAGTAGGGGCACTCAGCCCCAGCATTTT
CDR3: CASSRGTQPQHF

V: TRBV9
J: TRBJ2-1
size: NA
D: TRBD2
DNA: TGTGCCAGCAGCGTAGGAGGAAGCGGGAGGGCGGGGAATGAGCAGTTCTTC
CDR3: CASSVGGSGRAGNEQFF

V: TRBV7-9
J: TRBJ1-2
size: NA
D: TRBD1
DNA: TGTGCCAGCAGCGCCGCAGGGGGCCTCTATGGCTACACCTTC
CDR3: CASSAAGGLYGYTF

V: TRBV10-2
J: TRBJ2-7
size: NA
D: NA
DNA: TGCGCCAGCAGTGATAACAGGATTATCGACGAGCAGTACTTC
CDR3: CASSDNRIIDEQYF

V: TRBV27
J: TRBJ2-5
size: NA
D: NA
DNA: TGTGCCAGCAGTTCGGACCCGGCTAGAACCCAGTACTTC
CDR3: CASSSDPARTQYF

V: TRBV11-2
J: TRBJ2-7
size: NA
D: NA
DNA: TGTGCCAGTCGCAGGGACGTCTCCTACGAGCAGTACTTC
CDR3: CASRRDVSYEQYF

V: TRBV7-2
J: TRBJ1-3
size: NA
D: NA
DNA: TGTGCCAGCAGCTTGCGACTCCGACGTAACTCTGGAAACACCATATATTTT
CDR3: CASSLRLRRNSGNTIYF

V: TRBV5-1
J: TRBJ2-7
size: NA
D: NA
DNA: TGCGCCAGCACCCAAGGACGAGACTACGAGCAGTACTTC
CDR3: CASTQGRDYEQYF

V: TRBV29-1
J: TRBJ2-7
size: NA
D: NA
DNA: TGCAGCGTTGAAGATCAAGGGGCCTCCGGAAAGCAGTACTTC
CDR3: CSVEDQGASGKQYF

V: TRBV2
J: TRBJ2-7
size: once
D: TRBD1
DNA: TGTGCCAGCAGTGAGAGGACAGGGCTCATACCCTACGAGCAGTACTTC
CDR3: CASSERTGLIPYEQYF

V: TRBV29-1
J: TRBJ2-1
size: NA
D: TRBD2
DNA: TGCAGCGTTGATCGGGGGAGGGGTCGGAATGAGCAGTTCTTC
CDR3: CSVDRGRGRNEQFF

V: TRBV11-2
J: TRBJ2-3
size: NA
D: TRBD1
DNA: TGTGCCAGCAGCTTAGGACAGGGGGCATCAGATACGCAGTATTTT
CDR3: CASSLGQGASDTQYF

V: TRBV5-8
J: TRBJ2-2
size: NA
D: TRBD2
DNA: TGTGCCAGCAGCTTTCTCATCCAGCGGGAGGGGAACACCGGGGAGCTGTTTTTT
CDR3: CASSFLIQREGNTGELFF

V: TRBV15
J: TRBJ2-2
size: few
D: TRBD1
DNA: TGTGCCACCAGCAGACCGAGGGGGACAGGCCTACCCGGGGAGCTGTTTTTT
CDR3: CATSRPRGTGLPGELFF

V: TRBV19
J: TRBJ2-5
size: NA
D: TRBD1
DNA: TGTGCCACCACCGGGACAGAAAGACAAGAGACCCAGTACTTC
CDR3: CATTGTERQETQYF

V: TRBV2
J: TRBJ2-7
size: NA
D: TRBD2
DNA: TGTGCCAGCAGTGGGGTCGGGGGGAAGCAGTACTTC
CDR3: CASSGVGGKQYF

V: TRBV11-2
J: TRBJ1-2
size: once
D: NA
DNA: TGTGCCAGCAGCCCACGGGATTCCTATGGCTACACCTTC
CDR3: CASSPRDSYGYTF

V: TRBV21-1
J: TRBJ2-7
size: NA
D: NA
DNA: TGTGCCAGCAGCAAAGGTTGCAACGAGCAGTACTTC
CDR3: CASSKGCNEQYF

V: TRBV4-1
J: TRBJ1-2
size: NA
D: NA
DNA: TGCGCCAGCAGCCAAGACCGACAGTCTATCGAGAATTTATCGAATGGCTACACCTTC
CDR3: CASSQDRQSIENLSNGYTF

V: TRBV11-2
J: TRBJ2-5
size: NA
D: NA
DNA: TGTGCCAGCAGCTTCGGGGGGCTGTCGGTGGAGACCCAGTACTTC
CDR3: CASSFGGLSVETQYF

V: TRBV14
J: TRBJ2-3
size: NA
D: NA
DNA: TGTGCCAGCAGCCAATTTCGTCTTCAAGGAGATACGCAGTATTTT
CDR3: CASSQFRLQGDTQYF

V: TRBV19
J: TRBJ2-5
size: NA
D: TRBD1
DNA: TGTGCCAGTAGTATCGGACAGGGCTGGTTGCGGGGTCAAGAGACCCAGTACTTC
CDR3: CASSIGQGWLRGQETQYF

V: TRBV5-5
J: TRBJ2-7
size: NA
D: NA
DNA: TGTGCCAGCAGCAGGGCCCCGTCCTACGAGCAGTACTTC
CDR3: CASSRAPSYEQYF

V: TRBV28
J: TRBJ1-4
size: NA
D: TRBD1
DNA: TGTGCCAGCAGTTTTCCCGGGACAGGGAGGGCGGAAAAACTGTTTTTT
CDR3: CASSFPGTGRAEKLFF

V: TRBV27
J: TRBJ2-1
size: once
D: TRBD2
DNA: TGTGCCAGCAATTGGGCGGGGGGGTTCCACAATGAGCAGTTCTTC
CDR3: CASNWAGGFHNEQFF

V: TRBV7-6
J: TRBJ1-5
size: once
D: NA
DNA: TGTGCCAGCAGCTCCGGACCGGAGGGGAATCAGCCCCAGCATTTT
CDR3: CASSSGPEGNQPQHF

V: TRBV18
J: TRBJ2-4
size: NA
D: NA
DNA: TGTGCCAGCTCACCAACGACTAAAAACATTCAGTACTTC
CDR3: CASSPTTKNIQYF

V: TRBV15
J: TRBJ1-2
size: NA
D: NA
DNA: TGTGCCACCAGCAGGACCACGGGACACAGAGATGGCTACACCTTC
CDR3: CATSRTTGHRDGYTF

V: TRBV11-2
J: TRBJ2-5
size: NA
D: NA
DNA: TGTGCCAGCAGCTTAGCAGTACAAGAGACCCAGTACTTC
CDR3: CASSLAVQETQYF

V: TRBV9
J: TRBJ1-3
size: NA
D: NA
DNA: TGTGCCAGCAGCGTATCCCCCAGAGGAGGAAACACCATATATTTT
CDR3: CASSVSPRGGNTIYF

V: TRBV7-6
J: TRBJ2-5
size: NA
D: TRBD2
DNA: TGTGCCAGCAGCTTAGTGGGGGCTAGCGGGAGACCAGAGACCCAGTACTTC
CDR3: CASSLVGASGRPETQYF

V: TRBV11-1
J: TRBJ2-1
size: NA
D: NA
DNA: TGTGCCAGCAGCTTGACCGGAGGAACCTACAATGAGCAGTTCTTC
CDR3: CASSLTGGTYNEQFF

V: TRBV4-1
J: TRBJ1-1
size: once
D: NA
DNA: TGCGCCAGCAGCCAGCGCACCGGTAGGACCACTGAAGCTTTCTTT
CDR3: CASSQRTGRTTEAFF

V: TRBV5-1
J: TRBJ2-1
size: NA
D: TRBD1
DNA: TGCGCCAGCAGCGATTTGGGGGGACAGGGCTACAATGAGCAGTTCTTC
CDR3: CASSDLGGQGYNEQFF

V: TRBV9
J: TRBJ1-1
size: once
D: NA
DNA: TGTGCCAGCAGCGCGCGGGGGACGGTAAACACTGAAGCTTTCTTT
CDR3: CASSARGTVNTEAFF

V: TRBV7-9
J: TRBJ1-1
size: NA
D: NA
DNA: TGTGCCAGCAGAAGGGGGGGTCCGATGAACACTGAAGCTTTCTTT
CDR3: CASRRGGPMNTEAFF

V: TRBV7-9
J: TRBJ1-2
size: NA
D: NA
DNA: TGTGCCAGCAGCGAACAGGAAGACTATGGCTACACCTTC
CDR3: CASSEQEDYGYTF

V: TRBV6-6
J: TRBJ1-5
size: few
D: TRBD1
DNA: TGTGCCAGCAGCCGAGGGACAGCCCTCGATCAGCCCCAGCATTTT
CDR3: CASSRGTALDQPQHF

V: TRBV7-6
J: TRBJ2-1
size: NA
D: TRBD2
DNA: TGTGCCAGCAGCCAAAGGCCGGGAGGGGATGAGCAGTTCTTC
CDR3: CASSQRPGGDEQFF

V: TRBV6-1
J: TRBJ2-4
size: NA
D: NA
DNA: TGTGCCAGCAGTGGGGGACGTGGGGCCAAAAACATTCAGTACTTC
CDR3: CASSGGRGAKNIQYF

V: TRBV7-9
J: TRBJ1-1
size: NA
D: NA
DNA: TGTGCCAGCAGCTTAGAGGCGAGCCGAGCTTTCTTT
CDR3: CASSLEASRAFF